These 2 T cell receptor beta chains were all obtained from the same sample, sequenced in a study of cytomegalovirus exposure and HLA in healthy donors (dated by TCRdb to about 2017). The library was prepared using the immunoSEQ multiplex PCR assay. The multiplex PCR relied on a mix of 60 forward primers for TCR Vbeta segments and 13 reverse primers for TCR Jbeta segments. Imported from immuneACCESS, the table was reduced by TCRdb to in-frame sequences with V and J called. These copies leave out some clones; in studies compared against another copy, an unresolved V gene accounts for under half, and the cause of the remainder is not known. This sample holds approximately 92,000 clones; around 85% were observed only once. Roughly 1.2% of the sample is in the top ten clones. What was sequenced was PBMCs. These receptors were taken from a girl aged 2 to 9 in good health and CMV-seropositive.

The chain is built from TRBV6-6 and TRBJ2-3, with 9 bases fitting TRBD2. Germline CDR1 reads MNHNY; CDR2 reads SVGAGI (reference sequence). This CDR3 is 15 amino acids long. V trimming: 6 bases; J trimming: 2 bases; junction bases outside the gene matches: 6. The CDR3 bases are TGTGCCAGCAGCCCGACTAGCGGTTACACAGATACGCAGTATTTT. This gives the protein CASSPTSGYTDTQYF.

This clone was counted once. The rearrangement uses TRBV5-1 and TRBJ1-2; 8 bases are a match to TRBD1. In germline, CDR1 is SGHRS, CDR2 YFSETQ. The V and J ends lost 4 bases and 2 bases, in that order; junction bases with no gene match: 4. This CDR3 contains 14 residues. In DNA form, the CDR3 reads TGCGCCAGCAGCGCGGGACAGGACAACTATGGCTACACCTTC. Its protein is CASSAGQDNYGYTF.